This TCR beta chain is drawn from a study of blood T cells in healthy people across ages (dated by TCRdb to between 2014 and 2017). Context from the whole study: In model experiments, roughly one uniquely barcoded TCR beta cDNA molecule per two T cells was captured by template switching. The study measured age-related changes in TCR beta repertoire diversity using deep sequencing normalized with unique cDNA molecular identifiers. The donors were divided into four age groups: young (average around 16 years), middle-aged (about 41), aged (62) and long-lived (around 80). Donors of different ages were randomly distributed across sequencing lanes to avoid experimental bias. The study analyzed two additional independent replicas of 1 million unique cDNA reads from the same blood draw for two donors, one aged 18 to 29 and one aged 80 or older. What the authors observed across the whole study: As age increased, observed TCR beta diversity per million T cells dropped in a roughly linear way, and a significant reduction was already evident by age about 40. A strong correlation was found between observed TCR beta diversity and the percentage of naive T cells measured by flow cytometry. Donor CMV infection status was unknown, potentially confounding age-related changes in expanded clonotypes. Total diversity estimates from one million sequenced T cells were considered lower bounds and underestimates. Compared with the aged group, the long-lived group had more naive CD4+ T cells, fewer expanded clones and increased TCR diversity, a pattern suggesting age selection. Bulk unsorted PBMC profiling prevented conclusive comparison of naive and antigen-experienced compartments.

Systemically healthy Caucasian individuals from Russia, roughly 40 in total and aged about 6 to 95 years, were included as donors. Each donor gave around 9 milliliters of peripheral blood, collected into EDTA-treated Vacutainer tubes. Ficoll-Paque density-gradient centrifugation was used to isolate PBMCs, with at least 6 million obtained per sample. Trizol reagent was used to extract total RNA from the PBMCs, yielding at least 6 micrograms per sample. For every donor, flow cytometry on a PBMC aliquot measured the percentage of naive CD45RAhigh/CD27high T cells. Library creation used 5' RACE. TCRdb names Illumina HiSeq 2500 as the instrument used. A second PCR of roughly 6 to 11 cycles was run with a J-beta primer mix and a sample-barcoded 5' primer. A template-switch 5' adaptor carrying 12 random nucleotides introduced a unique molecular identifier onto each TCR beta cDNA molecule. At least 2.5 million CDR3-containing paired-end reads were obtained from each sample. First-strand cDNA was synthesized from all RNA with the Mint cDNA synthesis kit, primed by a TRBC-specific oligonucleotide. Following uracil-DNA glycosylase treatment, a first 18-cycle PCR with universal primers M1SS and BC2_uni_R was performed on all cDNA. The study's own analysis went as follows. Normalization of each sample was performed by random selection of 1 million high-quality reads, each carrying a distinct molecular identifier. Instead of being binned into consensus sequences, reads with shared molecular identifiers were discarded. MiTCR, with a Q25 quality threshold and the strictest error-elimination algorithm, was used for CDR3 identification, clonotype clustering and error correction. A nonparametric unseen species model with Euler transformation was used to estimate a lower bound on total TCR beta diversity. Clones were called with MiXCR by TCRdb after fastp trimmed the public reads at Q25, and only in-frame beta chains were retained. Rows merge per CDR3 protein into single entries with the most common DNA and genes. The V and J calls reflect TCRdb's pipeline rather than the authors' work. The sample table shows about 1.5 million distinct CDR3 sequences, and roughly two fifths are seen once. Clones ranked in the top ten supply around 4% of the sample.

As concerns this clonotype: The antigen it recognizes is unknown. Base qualities are not recorded, but no much larger clone differs from it by a single base.

Sequences MGHRA (CDR1) and YSYEKL (CDR2) are obtained from the germline V gene. Trimmed from V: 4 bases; trimmed from J: 7 bases; junction bases lacking a gene match: 8. Including cysteine and phenylalanine, the CDR3 has 15 amino acids. CDR3 DNA is the only sequence kept; it has 45 bases, read in frame from the first base. The sample consisted of blood. This chain is built from TRBV4-1 and TRBJ1-4; the junction holds 8 bases that match TRBD1. The sequence derives from a woman aged 18-35 years in good health. The CDR3 protein is CASSRGQGVGEKLFF. The bases are TGCGCCAGCAGCCGAGGACAGGGAGTTGGTGAAAAACTGTTTTTT.